A single sample is the source of the 32 T cell receptor beta chains below, sequenced in a study of Graves' ophthalmopathy and Graves' hyperthyroidism. RNA transcripts served as template for amplifying TCR beta CDR3 sequences. HTBI primers served in a first-round RT-PCR, which a second-round multiplex PCR followed. MiXCR, run by TCRdb on the multiplex PCR reads, gives a single entry per CDR3 protein. Among about 400,000 distinct CDR3 sequences, over 15% were seen once, and the ten largest hold roughly 7%. Sequenced sample: peripheral blood. Receptor source: a woman under 30 with stable Graves' hyperthyroidism.

This clonotype has ten or more counts. The chain joins TRBV12-3 or TRBV12-4 to TRBJ2-7, with TRBD1 matching 9 bases. Trimming removed 4 bases from V and 7 bases from J; junction bases left unmatched: 14. The CDR3 loop spans 16 amino acids. The CDR3 coding sequence is TGTGCCAGCAGTTCGGCCTCCGGGACAGGGCTTGAGGAGCAGTACTTC. This gives the protein CASSSASGTGLEEQYF.

CDR3 DNA sequence: TGTGCCAGCAGTTCCGACAGGGAGGGCTACACCTTC. Translating it yields CASSSDREGYTF. V and J are TRBV12-3 or TRBV12-4 and TRBJ1-2; TRBD1 matches at 7 bases. V was clipped by 4 bases and J by 8 bases; unmatched bases: 4. This CDR3 region has 12 residues.

This clonotype was seen ten or more times. CDR3 sequence (DNA): TGTGCCAGTAGGCCTAGACTAGCGGGGGATCAAGAGACCCAGTACTTC. It specifies CASRPRLAGDQETQYF. The chain uses TRBV19 and TRBJ2-5; 12 bases map to TRBD2. The length of the CDR3 is 16 residues. The ends lost 6 bases at V and 2 bases at J; junction bases unmatched: 7. The germline V gene has CDR1 LNHDA and CDR2 SQIVND (reference sequence). Full variable domain (remainder filled in from reference TRBV19 and TRBJ2-5): DGGITQSPKYLFRKEGQNVTLSCEQNLNHDAMYWYRQDPGQGLRLIYYSQIVNDFQKGDIAEGYSVSREKKESFPLTVTSAQKNPTAFYLCASRPRLAGDQETQYFGPGTRLLVL.

This clonotype has at least ten counts. This sequence joins TRBV20-1 and TRBJ1-2, with no clear D. V lost 5 bases to trimming and J lost 5 bases, with 12 bases between them. The germline gives CDR1 DFQATT, CDR2 SNEGSKA (reference sequence). This CDR3 contains 12 residues. The CDR3 protein is CSARARNYGYTF. CDR3 DNA: TGCAGTGCTCGGGCCAGGAATTATGGCTACACCTTC.

This clonotype was counted at least ten times. The chain couples TRBV19 to TRBJ1-2; TRBD1 is a possible D gene (6 bases). CDR1 and CDR2 from the germline V gene are LNHDA and SQIVND (reference sequence). Trimming shortened V by 3 bases and J by 7 bases, and 9 bases separated the two germline ends. There are 12 residues in the CDR3. The CDR3 nucleotides read TGTGCCAGTAGTATGGGCAGGGGTGGCTACACCTTC. The encoded protein is CASSMGRGGYTF.

This clonotype was recorded many times. The chain is built from TRBV6-5 and TRBJ2-2, with D unclear. V shed 2 bases and J shed 0 bases, with 10 bases lying between them. CDR1 is MNHEY and CDR2 is SVGAGI in the germline V gene. CDR3 length: 16 amino acids. The CDR3 bases are TGTGCCAGCAGTTACCGAGGCCCCCCGAACACCGGGGAGCTGTTTTTT. Translating it yields CASSYRGPPNTGELFF.

As to this clonotype: A much larger clone is a single base away; this may be a read error. The CDR3 loop reads CASNQGKGNTEACF. The CDR3 nucleotides read TGTGCCAGCAACCAAGGGAAGGGGAACACTGAAGCTTGCTTT. The V call is TRBV4-2, the J call TRBJ1-1, with a possible D match to TRBD1 (5 bases). The CDR3 consists of 14 residues. Germline V gene sequence: CDR1 LGHNA, CDR2 YNFKEQ.

The gene calls are TRBV12-3 or TRBV12-4 and TRBJ2-7; 7 bases match TRBD2. Losses at the gene ends were 1 base for V and 2 bases for J; bases not matched to a gene: 8. This CDR3 has 16 amino acids. CDR3 DNA: TGTGCCAGCAGTTTAGTCGACGGGAGGAAAACCTACGAGCAGTACTTC. This codes for CASSLVDGRKTYEQYF.

This clonotype was recorded at least ten times. The chain's CDR3 is CASSPTGGRNQPQHF. For the CDR3, the DNA is TGTGCCAGCAGTCCGACAGGGGGCCGGAATCAGCCCCAGCATTTT. The gene calls are TRBV6-1 and TRBJ1-5; TRBD1 agrees at 10 bases. CDR1 and CDR2 (germline): MNHNS, SASEGT. V shed 5 bases, J shed 4 bases, and the junction held 5 bases outside the gene matches. The CDR3 is made up of 15 amino acids.

This clonotype was recorded a few times. The chain is built from TRBV28 and TRBJ1-5; D is perhaps TRBD1 (5 bases). Germline V gene lookup returns CDR1 MDHEN and CDR2 SYDVKM. V lost 6 bases, J lost 1 base, and 13 bases lay in between. The CDR3 sequence is 15 residues long. Here the CDR3 reads CASRPTEGSNQPQHF. For the CDR3, the DNA is TGTGCCAGCAGGCCCACAGAGGGGAGCAATCAGCCCCAGCATTTT.

The table lists this clonotype with many counts. This chain links TRBV11-2 with TRBJ1-1; D remains unclear. The CDR3 covers 16 residues. V was cut by 6 bases and J by 1 base, with 18 bases left in between. Germline-derived CDR1 and CDR2 are SGHAT and FQNNGV. The CDR3 region is CASRRGSGSRNTEAFF. The CDR3 DNA follows: TGTGCCAGCAGGAGAGGTTCAGGATCGAGGAACACTGAAGCTTTCTTT.

In this sample, this clonotype turned up many times. The genes are TRBV7-9 and TRBJ1-1; D unresolved. CDR1 is SEHNR and CDR2 is FQNEAQ in the germline V gene (reference sequence). Trimming stripped 8 bases from V and 6 bases from J, with 10 bases between. CDR3 length equals 11 residues. CDR3 sequence (DNA): TGTGCCAGCTTGGGGTGGGCTGAAGCTTTCTTT. It yields the protein CASLGWAEAFF.

The chain uses TRBV12-3 or TRBV12-4 and TRBJ1-3; D is unclear. With 2 bases removed from V and 2 bases from J, the gap between germline ends came to 4 bases. The CDR3 is made up of 13 amino acids. This CDR3 reads CASSLRTGNTIYF. The CDR3, as DNA: TGTGCCAGCAGTTTACGGACTGGAAACACCATATATTTT.

This clonotype was detected many times. V and J are TRBV5-1 and TRBJ1-6, with D possibly TRBD1 on 5 matching bases. CDR3 length: 16 residues. Trimming took off 1 base at V and 6 bases at J, with 14 bases between the two ends. CDR1 is SGHRS and CDR2 is YFSETQ in the germline V gene. The CDR3 DNA reads TGCGCCAGCAGCTTGACCAGGGTTCTGTCTAATTCACCCCTCCACTTT. It is translated as CASSLTRVLSNSPLHF.

This clonotype was found many times. The genes are TRBV6-1 and TRBJ1-5; D unresolved. This CDR3 region has 16 residues. Germline CDR1 is MNHNS and CDR2 is SASEGT. V dropped 3 bases and J dropped 2 bases, with 14 bases sitting between them. In DNA form, the CDR3 reads TGTGCCAGCAGTGAGTTCGTGAGGGTTGGCAATCAGCCCCAGCATTTT. Translating it yields CASSEFVRVGNQPQHF.

This clonotype was found many times. This chain uses TRBV7-9 with TRBJ1-1, with 8 bases identical to TRBD1. V lost 4 bases and J lost 5; bases outside the gene matches: 6. This CDR3 spans 14 amino acids. Germline V gene sequence: CDR1 SEHNR, CDR2 FQNEAQ (reference sequence). The CDR3 coding sequence is TGTGCCAGCAGCTCGCCACAGGGGGTAACTGAAGCTTTCTTT. The encoded protein is CASSSPQGVTEAFF.

This clonotype came up a few times. This sequence joins TRBV19 and TRBJ1-5; weak D call: TRBD1 (5 bases). In germline, CDR1 is LNHDA, CDR2 SQIVND (reference sequence). V dropped 6 bases and J dropped 0 bases, with 15 bases sitting between them. The CDR3 loop spans 16 amino acids. CDR3 loop: CASSSWGWGSNQPQHF. The CDR3 region has the DNA TGTGCCAGTAGCTCATGGGGGTGGGGTAGCAATCAGCCCCAGCATTTT.

At least ten counts were recorded for this clonotype. The rearrangement links TRBV27 to TRBJ2-7, with D tentatively TRBD1 or TRBD2 (5 bases each). The germline V and J ends were trimmed by 5 bases and 0 bases, with 23 bases remaining between them. The CDR3 contains 18 residues. The V gene's germline CDR1 is MNHEY and CDR2 SMNVEV (reference sequence). DNA of the CDR3: TGTGCCAGCAGTCCCCGGGACGGAGGCCTCCATCTCTCCTACGAGCAGTACTTC. Translating gives CASSPRDGGLHLSYEQYF.

This clonotype was seen at least ten times. V gene TRBV4-1 combines with J gene TRBJ1-2; unclear D gene. The germline CDR1 and CDR2 sequences are MGHRA and YSYEKL. Trimming cost V 0 bases and J 6 bases, with 11 bases left between them. This CDR3 has 14 residues. The chain's CDR3 is CASSQDGGIHGYTF. CDR3 bases: TGCGCCAGCAGCCAAGATGGCGGGATCCATGGCTACACCTTC.

This clonotype came up many times. The chain combines TRBV12-3 or TRBV12-4 with TRBJ1-1, with no clear D. CDR3 length: 16 amino acids. The V end was cut by 3 bases, the J end by 2 bases, with 16 bases between. The chain's CDR3 is CASSLVVGNSNTEAFF. CDR3 in DNA: TGTGCCAGCAGTTTGGTCGTGGGTAATAGTAACACTGAAGCTTTCTTT.

This chain links TRBV12-3 or TRBV12-4 with TRBJ2-7; D is possibly TRBD1 (6 bases). The CDR3 is 13 amino acids. The germline V and J ends were trimmed by 7 bases and 2 bases, with 12 bases remaining between them. The CDR3 sequence is CASTQDSAYEQYF. The DNA of the CDR3 is TGTGCCAGCACCCAGGACAGTGCCTACGAGCAGTACTTC.

Turning to this clonotype: A read error may account for a junction end that differs from germline. V and J are TRBV20-1 and TRBJ1-2; the D gene is possibly TRBD1 (6 bases). The CDR3 has 12 amino acids. The germline gives CDR1 DFQATT, CDR2 SNEGSKA (reference sequence). CDR3 region: CSAPTGSGGYSF. DNA of the CDR3: TGCAGTGCTCCGACAGGCTCCGGGGGCTACAGCTTC.

Many counts were recorded for this clonotype. One junction end disagrees with the germline gene, perhaps due to a read error. V usage is TRBV7-3 and J usage is TRBJ1-1, with D unresolved. Germline CDR1 and CDR2: SGHTA and FQGTGA. This CDR3 contains 13 residues. CDR3 DNA: TGTGCCAACAGCCTTACCCCTAACACTGAAGCTTTCTTT. It specifies CANSLTPNTEAFF.

At least ten counts were recorded for this clonotype. Compared with germline, one end of the junction differs, possibly owing to a read error. CDR3 sequence (DNA): TGTGCCAGTAGTAGAGGGACACCGACTAACTATGTCTACACCTTC. Translation: CASSRGTPTNYVYTF. This chain links TRBV19 with TRBJ1-2, with TRBD1 as a possible D gene (6 bases). The V gene's germline CDR1 is LNHDA and CDR2 SQIVND (reference sequence). This CDR3 has 15 residues.

This clonotype was recorded at least ten times. The CDR3 loop reads CASGLDTTGGNQPQHF. The CDR3 nucleotides are TGTGCTAGTGGTTTGGATACAACGGGAGGCAATCAGCCCCAGCATTTT. The chain has TRBV12-5 and TRBJ1-5; D unresolved. V lost 1 base and J lost 2, with 12 bases in between. CDR1 is LGHNT, CDR2 FRNRAP, per germline. CDR3 length equals 16 residues. Full variable domain (outside the CDR3, taken from reference TRBV12-5 and TRBJ1-5): DARVTQTPRHKVTEMGQEVTMRCQPILGHNTVFWYRQTMMQGLELLAYFRNRAPLDDSGMPKDRFSAEMPDATLATLKIQPSEPRDSAVYFCASGLDTTGGNQPQHFGDGTRLSIL.

V and J are TRBV4-2 and TRBJ1-1; 12 bases are shared with TRBD1. The trim removed 0 bases at V and 0 bases at J, leaving 5 bases unmatched. CDR1 and CDR2 from the germline V gene are LGHNA and YNFKEQ. The CDR3 spans 18 residues. In DNA, the CDR3 is TGTGCCAGCAGCCAAGAGGGACAGGGGGCCGCCATGAACACTGAAGCTTTCTTT. Its translation is CASSQEGQGAAMNTEAFF.

This sequence joins TRBV7-9 and TRBJ2-4, with D possibly TRBD1 on 6 matching bases. Trimming shortened V by 6 bases and J by 2 bases, and 11 bases separated the two germline ends. The CDR3 runs 14 residues. Germline CDR1 reads SEHNR; CDR2 reads FQNEAQ (reference sequence). CDR3 sequence (DNA): TGTGCCAGCAGTCAGGGGATTTCCAAAAACATTCAGTACTTC. Its translation is CASSQGISKNIQYF.

The sample holds a few counts of this clonotype. This chain links TRBV7-2 with TRBJ1-1; 9 bases align to TRBD1. The V segment lost 8 bases and the J segment 3 bases; nucleotides outside the gene matches: 10. The CDR3 has 15 residues. Germline V lookup: CDR1 SGHTA, CDR2 FQGNSA. The CDR3 sequence: CASLGGGTGHTEAFF. DNA for the CDR3: TGTGCCAGCTTAGGTGGGGGGACAGGGCACACTGAAGCTTTCTTT.

The chain combines TRBV20-1 with TRBJ2-7; 13 bases map to TRBD2. The CDR3 runs to 14 residues. With 6 bases clipped from V and 5 bases from J, the junction kept 7 bases outside the gene matches. Germline V gene sequence: CDR1 DFQATT, CDR2 SNEGSKA (reference sequence). In nucleotides, the CDR3 is TGCAGTGCCCAAGGGACTAGCGGGAACCACGAGCAGTACTTC. Amino acids: CSAQGTSGNHEQYF.

In the case of this clonotype: This clone may be a read error of a much larger clone one base away. The chain uses TRBV15 and TRBJ2-2; 7 positions match TRBD1. The CDR3 contains 13 residues. The germline CDR1 and CDR2 sequences are LNHNV and YYDKDF (reference sequence). CDR3 DNA sequence: TGTGCCACCAGCAGGGGACCTCAGGGGGAGCTGTGTTTT. Translation: CATSRGPQGELCF.

This clonotype was counted at least ten times. The gene calls are TRBV29-1 and TRBJ2-5, with 8 bases matching TRBD2. The junction had 7 bases not matched to a gene; V was cut back by 2 bases and J by 5 bases. This CDR3 has 14 amino acids. CDR1 SQVTM and CDR2 ANQGSEA come from the germline V gene. The CDR3 DNA follows: TGCAGCGTTGAAACCGGGACTAGGAGCGAGACCCAGTACTTC. This sequence encodes CSVETGTRSETQYF. The full variable domain, rest sourced from reference TRBV29-1 and TRBJ2-5, is SAVISQKPSRDICQRGTSLTIQCQVDSQVTMMFWYRQQPGQSLTLIATANQGSEATYESGFVIDKFPISRPNLTFSTLTVSNMSPEDSSIYLCSVETGTRSETQYFGPGTRLLVL.

The rearrangement links TRBV5-1 to TRBJ2-7, with 9 nucleotides matching TRBD1. Germline-derived CDR1 and CDR2 are SGHRS and YFSETQ. This CDR3 has 16 residues. V shed 5 bases, J shed 5 bases, and the junction held 14 bases outside the gene matches. Written as DNA, the CDR3 is TGCGCCAGCAGACCCGGGACAGGGTCTCTCGGGGACGAGCAGTACTTC. As protein: CASRPGTGSLGDEQYF.